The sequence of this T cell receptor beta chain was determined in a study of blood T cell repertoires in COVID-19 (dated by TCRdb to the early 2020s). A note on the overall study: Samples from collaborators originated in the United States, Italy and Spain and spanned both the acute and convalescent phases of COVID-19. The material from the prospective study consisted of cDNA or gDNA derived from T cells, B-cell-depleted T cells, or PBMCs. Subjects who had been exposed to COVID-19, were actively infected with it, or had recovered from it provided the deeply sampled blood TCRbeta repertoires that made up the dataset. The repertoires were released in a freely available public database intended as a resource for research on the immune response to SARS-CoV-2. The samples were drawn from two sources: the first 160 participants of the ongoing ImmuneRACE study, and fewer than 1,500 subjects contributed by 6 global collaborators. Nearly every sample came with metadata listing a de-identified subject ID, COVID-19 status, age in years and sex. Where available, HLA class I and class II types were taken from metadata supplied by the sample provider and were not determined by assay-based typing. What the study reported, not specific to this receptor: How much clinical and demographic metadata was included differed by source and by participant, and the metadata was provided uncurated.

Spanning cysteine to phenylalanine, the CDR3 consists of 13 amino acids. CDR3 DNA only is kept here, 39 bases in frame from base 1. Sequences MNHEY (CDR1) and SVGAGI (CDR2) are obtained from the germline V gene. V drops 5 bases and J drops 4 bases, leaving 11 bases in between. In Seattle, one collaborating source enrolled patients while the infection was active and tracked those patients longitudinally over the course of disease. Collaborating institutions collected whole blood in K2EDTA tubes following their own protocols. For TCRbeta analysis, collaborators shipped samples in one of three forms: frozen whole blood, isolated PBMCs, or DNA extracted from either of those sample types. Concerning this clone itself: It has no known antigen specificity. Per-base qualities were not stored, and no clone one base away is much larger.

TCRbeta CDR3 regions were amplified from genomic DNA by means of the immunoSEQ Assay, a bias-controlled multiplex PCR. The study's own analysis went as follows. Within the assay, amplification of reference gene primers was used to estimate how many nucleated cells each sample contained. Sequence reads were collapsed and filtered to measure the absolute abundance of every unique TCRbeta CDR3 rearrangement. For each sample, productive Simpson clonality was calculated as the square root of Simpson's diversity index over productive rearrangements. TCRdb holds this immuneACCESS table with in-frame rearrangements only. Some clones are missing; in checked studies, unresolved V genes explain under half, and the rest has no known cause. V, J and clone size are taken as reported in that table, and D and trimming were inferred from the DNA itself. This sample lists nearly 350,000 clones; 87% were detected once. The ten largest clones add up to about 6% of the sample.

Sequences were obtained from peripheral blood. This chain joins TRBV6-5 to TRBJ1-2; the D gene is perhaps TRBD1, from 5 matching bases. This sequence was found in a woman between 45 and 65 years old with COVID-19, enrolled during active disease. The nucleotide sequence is TGTGCCAGCAGTACCCTTCAGGGCTATGGCTACACCTTC. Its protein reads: CASSTLQGYGYTF.